The sequence of this T cell receptor beta chain was determined in a study of shared clonotypes between healthy human individuals. The junction had 4 bases not matched to a gene; V was cut back by 2 bases and J by 0 bases. CDR3 length: 16 amino acids. The germline gives CDR1 MNHEY, CDR2 SVGAGI. Each cell subset's genomic DNA was divided evenly among several immunoSEQ plates. The repertoire was sequenced with immunoSEQ multiplex PCR; TCRdb's copy has only in-frame clones and lacks some. The sample carries 2 million to 2.5 million clones, roughly 95% recorded once. The V and J genes are TRBV6-5 and TRBJ1-1; 9 bases map to TRBD1. Sequenced: naive CD4+ T cells sorted from blood. Subset defined: CD45RA+ positively selected. This clonotype originated in a young man in good health. CDR3 sequence (DNA): TGTGCCAGCAGTTACAAGGACAGGGGCTTGAACACTGAAGCTTTCTTT. Its translation: CASSYKDRGLNTEAFF.